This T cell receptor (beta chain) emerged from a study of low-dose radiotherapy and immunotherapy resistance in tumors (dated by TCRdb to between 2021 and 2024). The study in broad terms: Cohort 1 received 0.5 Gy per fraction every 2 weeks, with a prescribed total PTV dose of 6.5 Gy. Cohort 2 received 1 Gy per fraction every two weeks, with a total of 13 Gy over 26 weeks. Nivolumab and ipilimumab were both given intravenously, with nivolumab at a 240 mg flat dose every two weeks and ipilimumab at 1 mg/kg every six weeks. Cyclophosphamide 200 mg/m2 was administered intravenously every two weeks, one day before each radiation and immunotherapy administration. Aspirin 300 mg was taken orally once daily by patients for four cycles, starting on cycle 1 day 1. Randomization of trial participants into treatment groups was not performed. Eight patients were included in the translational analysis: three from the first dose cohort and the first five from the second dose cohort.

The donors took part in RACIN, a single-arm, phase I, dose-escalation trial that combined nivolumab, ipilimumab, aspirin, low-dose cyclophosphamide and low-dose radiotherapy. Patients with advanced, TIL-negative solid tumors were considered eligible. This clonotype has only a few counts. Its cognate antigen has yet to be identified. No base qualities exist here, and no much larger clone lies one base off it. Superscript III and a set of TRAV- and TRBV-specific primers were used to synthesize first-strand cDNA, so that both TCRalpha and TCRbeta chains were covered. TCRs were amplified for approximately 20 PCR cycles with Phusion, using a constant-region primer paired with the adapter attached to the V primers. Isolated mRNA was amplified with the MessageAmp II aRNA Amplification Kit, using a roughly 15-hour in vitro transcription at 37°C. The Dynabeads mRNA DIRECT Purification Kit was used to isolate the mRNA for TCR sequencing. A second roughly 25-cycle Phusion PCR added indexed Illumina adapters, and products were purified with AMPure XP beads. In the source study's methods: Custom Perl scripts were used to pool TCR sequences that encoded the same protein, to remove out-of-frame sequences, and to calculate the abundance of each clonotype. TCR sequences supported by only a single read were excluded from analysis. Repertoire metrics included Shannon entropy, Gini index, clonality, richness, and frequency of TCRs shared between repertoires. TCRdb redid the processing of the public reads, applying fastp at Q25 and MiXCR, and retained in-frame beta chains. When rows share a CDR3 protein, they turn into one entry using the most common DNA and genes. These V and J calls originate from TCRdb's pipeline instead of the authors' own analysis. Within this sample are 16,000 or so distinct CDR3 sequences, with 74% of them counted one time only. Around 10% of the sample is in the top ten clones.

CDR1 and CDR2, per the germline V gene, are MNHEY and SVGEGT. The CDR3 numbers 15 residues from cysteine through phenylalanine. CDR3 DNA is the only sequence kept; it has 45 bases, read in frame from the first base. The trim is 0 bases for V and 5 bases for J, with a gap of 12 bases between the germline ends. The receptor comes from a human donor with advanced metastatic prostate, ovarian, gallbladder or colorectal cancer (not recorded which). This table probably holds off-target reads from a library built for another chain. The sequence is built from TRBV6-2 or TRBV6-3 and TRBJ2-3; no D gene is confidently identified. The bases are TGTGCCAGCAGTTACTCGAGACTCCCCAGAGATACGCAGTATTTT. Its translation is CASSYSRLPRDTQYF.